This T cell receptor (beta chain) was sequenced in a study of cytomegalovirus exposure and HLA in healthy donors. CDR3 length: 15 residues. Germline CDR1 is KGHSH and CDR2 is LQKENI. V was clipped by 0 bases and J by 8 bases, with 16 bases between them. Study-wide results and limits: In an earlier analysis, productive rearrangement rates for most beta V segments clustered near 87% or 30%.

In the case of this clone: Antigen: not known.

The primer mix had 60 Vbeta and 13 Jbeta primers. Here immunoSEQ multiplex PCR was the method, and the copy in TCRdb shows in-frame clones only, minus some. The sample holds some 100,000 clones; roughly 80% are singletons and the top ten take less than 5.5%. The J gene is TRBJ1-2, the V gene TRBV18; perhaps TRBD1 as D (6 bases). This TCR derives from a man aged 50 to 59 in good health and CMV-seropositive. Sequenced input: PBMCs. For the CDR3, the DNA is TGTGCCAGCTCACCACCTAGTCAACAGGGCGGCGGCTACACCTTC. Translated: CASSPPSQQGGGYTF.